The present entry profiles one TCR beta chain with its context. The CDR3 totals 20 residues. Germline values: CDR1 DFQATT, CDR2 SNEGSKA (reference sequence). Unmatched junction bases numbered 15, after V lost 3 bases and J lost 0 bases. Attachment of unique molecular identifiers to individual cDNA molecules was performed. TCRdb re-analysed the 5' RACE reads in MiXCR, keeping a single row per CDR3 protein. The profile shows roughly 75,000 distinct CDR3 sequences, roughly a sixth of them singletons. The data belong to a study of early T cells in non-severe SARS-CoV-2 infection. The chain uses TRBV20-1 and TRBJ2-1, with TRBD2 identical over 12 bases. The source material was whole blood. The clonotype was recovered from an adult who was a healthcare worker with PCR-confirmed SARS-CoV-2 infection or an uninfected control (not recorded which). The CDR3: CSARRAGTSGYKGSYNEQFF. CDR3 nucleotides: TGCAGTGCTAGGAGGGCCGGGACTAGCGGGTACAAGGGCTCCTACAATGAGCAGTTCTTC.